The 13 T cell receptor beta chains listed next were all sequenced from one sample in a study of beta chain features in type 1 diabetes (dated by TCRdb to the late 2010s). Study-wide conclusions, independent of this receptor: In all four CD4+ subsets, TCRB CDR3 length was moderately but significantly shorter in type 1 diabetes patients.

Receptors were amplified or captured by the immunoSEQ multiplex PCR assay. The High Capacity cDNA Reverse Transcription Kit was used to reverse transcribe all of the isolated RNA, meaning that expressed TCRB transcripts were what got sequenced. TCRdb's version of the immuneACCESS table is confined to in-frame rearrangements and falls short of the full clone set. An unresolved V gene accounts for under half of the shortfall where checked; the remainder is of unknown origin. The sample yields about 650,000 clones; about an eighth were counted once. Jointly, the top ten make up around 0.12% of the sample. These TCRs are of unknown antigen specificity. The sequencing sample was made of naive CD4+ T cells from blood. Read against the paper, the sample's cell subset or site label means: true naive CD4+ T cells. The receptor source for this set is a man aged 25 to 40 with type 1 diabetes.

The rearrangement uses TRBV19 and TRBJ1-5, with unresolved D. CDR1 is LNHDA, CDR2 SQIVND, per germline (reference sequence). Trimming cost V 3 bases and J 5 bases, with 11 bases left between them. The CDR3 runs to 14 residues. Here the CDR3 reads CASSMNVIDQPQHF. The CDR3, as DNA: TGTGCCAGTAGTATGAACGTGATAGATCAGCCCCAGCATTTT.

This clone was detected a few times. The chain's CDR3 is CASILGWDTDTQYF. DNA for the CDR3: TGTGCCAGCATATTGGGATGGGACACAGATACGCAGTATTTT. V and J are TRBV5-6 and TRBJ2-3; unclear D gene. CDR3 size: 14 residues. CDR1 and CDR2 from the germline V gene are SGHDT and YYEEEE. V was shortened by 6 bases and J by 2 bases, with 13 bases between the two germline ends.

The chain uses TRBV6-5 and TRBJ1-6; D is unresolved. This CDR3 has 12 amino acids. Germline-derived CDR1 and CDR2 are MNHEY and SVGAGI. V lost 2 bases and J 6 bases, leaving 2 bases between the germline ends. CDR3 region: CASSYRNSPLHF. In DNA form, the CDR3 reads TGTGCCAGCAGTTACCGTAATTCACCCCTCCACTTT.

This clone was detected a few times. CDR3 coding DNA: TGTGCCAGCAGCTTAATCCCACAGGGAGAGACTGAAGCTTTCTTT. Encoded protein: CASSLIPQGETEAFF. The chain combines TRBV7-9 with TRBJ1-1; D may be TRBD1 (6 bases). V shed 2 bases and J shed 5 bases, with 15 bases lying between them. Germline V CDR1 and CDR2: SEHNR, FQNEAQ (reference sequence). The CDR3 length is 15 residues.

This clone was detected only a few times. The chain links TRBV30 to TRBJ1-2; D might be TRBD1 (6 bases). This CDR3 region has 13 residues. Per germline, CDR1 GTSNPN and CDR2 SVGIG (reference sequence). The V and J ends lost 5 bases and 4 bases respectively, with 14 bases between them. This CDR3 is CAWSPGTIYGYTF. The DNA for the CDR3 is TGTGCCTGGTCTCCCGGGACAATCTATGGCTACACCTTC.

A few counts support this clone. The J gene is TRBJ1-4, the V gene TRBV4-3; possibly TRBD1 for D (5 bases). Trimming left V 1 base short and J 7 bases short, with 16 bases between. Germline CDR1 and CDR2: LGHNA and YSLEER. The CDR3 extends over 16 amino acids. The CDR3 coding sequence is TGCGCCAGCAGCCAAGTGATGGACACGGCGGGTGAAAAACTGTTTTTT. Its translation: CASSQVMDTAGEKLFF.

This clone was seen more than once but under ten times. This sequence joins TRBV25-1 and TRBJ2-3, with D tentatively TRBD1 (5 bases). Germline values: CDR1 MGHDK, CDR2 SYGVNS. CDR3 size: 12 residues. V was cut by 5 bases and J by 5 bases, with 8 bases left in between. This chain's CDR3 is CASSSGLDTQYF. The CDR3 region has the DNA TGTGCCAGCAGTTCAGGGTTAGATACGCAGTATTTT.

This clone was seen only a few times. This chain connects TRBV4-3 to TRBJ1-1; D ambiguous. Germline CDR1 and CDR2: LGHNA and YSLEER. Between the trimmed V and J ends, which lost 4 bases and 0 bases, there was a span of 9 bases. CDR3 length equals 14 residues. The CDR3 sequence: CASSLTPMNTEAFF. Written as DNA, the CDR3 is TGCGCCAGCAGCCTTACTCCGATGAACACTGAAGCTTTCTTT.

This clone came up once. V gene TRBV7-2 combines with J gene TRBJ2-4; D is ambiguous. CDR3 length: 14 amino acids. Trimming stripped 5 bases from V and 5 bases from J, with 13 bases between. Germline CDR1 reads SGHTA; CDR2 reads FQGNSA. The CDR3 here is CASSALQIQNIQYF. CDR3 nucleotide sequence: TGTGCCAGCAGCGCCCTACAGATCCAAAACATTCAGTACTTC.

With regard to this clone: Its ends do not fully match the called genes, so a read error is possible. The chain combines TRBV7-7 with TRBJ1-5, with 7 bases fitting TRBD1. Germline-derived CDR1 and CDR2 are SSHAT and FNYEAQ (reference sequence). The CDR3 is 13 amino acids. The CDR3 DNA reads as TGTGCTAGCAGCATAAGACAGGGCCGGCCCCAGCATTTT. Amino acids: CASSIRQGRPQHF.

This clone has more than one count but fewer than ten. The chain is built from TRBV12-5 and TRBJ1-1; possible D gene TRBD1, 6 bases. Germline values: CDR1 LGHNT, CDR2 FRNRAP. The CDR3 has 14 residues. V lost 8 bases, J lost 1 base, and 14 bases lay in between. CDR3 DNA sequence: TGTGCTAGTCTCAGGGGCGATTGGAACACTGAAGCTTTCTTT. This codes for CASLRGDWNTEAFF.

This clone occurred a few times. Other DNA sequences in this sample translate to the same CDR3. This chain connects TRBV25-1 to TRBJ1-2, with a tentative D call TRBD1 (5 bases). The V gene lost 2 bases and the J gene lost 1 base, with 8 bases spanning the gap. The germline gives CDR1 MGHDK, CDR2 SYGVNS. CDR3 size: 14 residues. CDR3 in DNA: TGTGCCAGCAGTGAACAGGGACGTAACTATGGCTACACCTTC. Translating it yields CASSEQGRNYGYTF.

The rearrangement joins TRBV27 to TRBJ1-5, with D unclear. The CDR3 extends over 14 amino acids. In germline, CDR1 is MNHEY, CDR2 SMNVEV (reference sequence). Trimming removed 2 bases at V and 3 bases at J, with 8 bases between. CDR3 DNA sequence: TGTGCCAGCAGTTTAGGAAGCTCCAATCAGCCCCAGCATTTT. As protein: CASSLGSSNQPQHF.